The clone carrying this TCR beta chain was seen only once. Antigen specificity is unknown. The sample comes from a study of cytotoxic CD8 clonotypes in ibrutinib-treated CLL. Background on the study: Treatment had run for a median about 12 months, range 6 to 36, when response samples were taken. There were, on average, around 260,000 productive templates and 94,082 productive rearrangements per sample. Findings and caveats of the study: Starting clonality was above that of age-matched healthy donors and tracked circulating CD8+ T-cell counts.

TCRdb's table, derived via immunoSEQ multiplex PCR, lists solely in-frame clones and lacks some. The sample includes approximately 280,000 clones, around 77% seen only once; the top ten take around 6%. The source was PBMCs, collected at disease progression, from a patient treated with ibrutinib. The source is a human donor with chronic lymphocytic leukemia.

The CDR3 sequence is CASSYSQDRGYTF. The CDR3 DNA follows: TGTGCCAGCAGTTACTCACAGGATCGTGGCTACACCTTC. The chain links TRBV6-6 to TRBJ1-2; the D gene is possibly TRBD1 (5 bases). The CDR3 has 13 amino acids. Trimming removed 0 bases at V and 7 bases at J, with 9 bases between. Germline V gives CDR1 MNHNY, CDR2 SVGAGI (reference sequence).